The 9 T cell receptor beta chains below were found in one sample sequenced in a study of cytomegalovirus exposure and HLA in healthy donors. Use of 60 Vbeta and 13 Jbeta primers characterized the PCR. The protocol was immunoSEQ multiplex PCR, while the TCRdb copy is restricted to in-frame clones and leaves out a portion. The data show some 170,000 clones, roughly 85% seen once. Material: PBMCs. These receptor sequences come from a man aged 35-49 years in good health and CMV-seropositive.

The rearrangement joins TRBV5-4 to TRBJ2-2, with 9 bases identical to TRBD1. Germline CDR1 reads SGHNT; CDR2 reads YYREEE (reference sequence). This CDR3 is 16 amino acids long. Trimming took 5 bases from V and 0 from J; bases not matched to a gene: 5. CDR3 DNA: TGTGCCAGCAGACAGGGGGCCCCCGCGAACACCGGGGAGCTGTTTTTT. It specifies CASRQGAPANTGELFF. Supplemented by reference TRBV5-4 and TRBJ2-2, the full variable domain reads ETGVTQSPTHLIKTRGQQVTLRCSSQSGHNTVSWYQQALGQGPQFIFQYYREEENGRGNFPPRFSGLQFPNYSSELNVNALELDDSALYLCASRQGAPANTGELFFGEGSRLTVL.

The table lists this clone with a count of one. The chain is built from TRBV6-4 and TRBJ2-7; 10 bases map to TRBD1. This CDR3 region has 15 residues. The junction had 8 bases not matched to a gene; V was cut back by 6 bases and J by 3 bases. Germline V CDR1 and CDR2: MRHNA, SNTAGT. In DNA form, the CDR3 reads TGTGCCAGCAGCAGTCCGGGACAGGGGTGCTACGAGCAGTACTTC. Its translation is CASSSPGQGCYEQYF.

This clone was recorded only once. The chain links TRBV7-2 to TRBJ2-3; maybe TRBD2 (6 bases). Trimming removed 5 bases at V and 0 bases at J, with 12 bases between. CDR3 length: 15 amino acids. The germline gives CDR1 SGHTA, CDR2 FQGNSA. The CDR3 DNA is TGTGCCAGCAGCCTCACGGGGACTAGCACAGATACGCAGTATTTT. This gives the protein CASSLTGTSTDTQYF.

This clone has a single count. The V gene is TRBV6-6, the J gene TRBJ2-7; no clear D. Trimming shortened V by 6 bases and J by 2 bases, and 14 bases separated the two germline ends. CDR1 and CDR2 from the germline V gene are MNHNY and SVGAGI (reference sequence). This CDR3 is built from 14 residues. Written as DNA, the CDR3 is TGTGCCAGCAGCCCCCGGAACACAGCCTACGAGCAGTACTTC. Its protein product is CASSPRNTAYEQYF.

The chain links TRBV7-2 to TRBJ2-3, with TRBD1 matching 8 bases. Trimming removed 5 bases from V and 6 bases from J; junction bases left unmatched: 10. The CDR3 has 15 amino acids. Germline loops: CDR1 SGHTA, CDR2 FQGNSA. DNA for the CDR3: TGTGCCAGCAGCATGGGACAGGCGCATGGGGATACGCAGTATTTT. Protein sequence: CASSMGQAHGDTQYF.

The V gene is TRBV11-3, the J gene TRBJ2-7; D unresolved. This CDR3 has 16 residues. Trimming stripped 4 bases from V and 0 bases from J, with 16 bases between. Germline lookup yields CDR1 SGHNT and CDR2 YENEEA. Here the CDR3 reads CASSSKRLRSSYEQYF. CDR3 in DNA: TGTGCCAGCAGCTCAAAACGTCTGAGGAGCTCCTACGAGCAGTACTTC.

The chain links TRBV7-2 to TRBJ1-1; D is uncertain. CDR3 length equals 16 residues. Germline CDR1 is SGHTA and CDR2 is FQGNSA. Trimming pared 6 bases from V and 0 bases from J, leaving 17 bases between. The CDR3 loop reads CASRILTDKMNTEAFF. The CDR3 nucleotides read TGTGCCAGCAGAATACTCACAGATAAAATGAACACTGAAGCTTTCTTT. Using reference TRBV7-2 and TRBJ1-1 for the parts outside the CDR3, the full variable domain is GAGVSQSPSNKVTEKGKDVELRCDPISGHTALYWYRQSLGQGLEFLIYFQGNSAPDKSGLPSDRFSAERTGGSVSTLTIQRTQQEDSAVYLCASRILTDKMNTEAFFGQGTRLTVV.

The chain uses TRBV6-5 and TRBJ1-1; D call uncertain. The germline CDR1 and CDR2 sequences are MNHEY and SVGAGI. The CDR3 is 15 amino acids. V was cut by 6 bases and J by 1 base, with 15 bases left in between. For the CDR3, the DNA is TGTGCCAGCAGAACCCCGGGAGTAAAGAACACTGAAGCTTTCTTT. It codes for CASRTPGVKNTEAFF.

This clone was observed a handful of times. The chain links TRBV27 to TRBJ2-5; D perhaps matches TRBD2 (6 bases). Between the trimmed V and J ends, which lost 1 base and 4 bases, there was a span of 13 bases. Germline loops: CDR1 MNHEY, CDR2 SMNVEV (reference sequence). The CDR3 covers 15 residues. CDR3 DNA sequence: TGTGCCAGCAGTTTATTCGCTGGGGGGAGAGAGACCCAGTACTTC. Translating it yields CASSLFAGGRETQYF.